Listed below are T cell receptor beta chains from one sample, sequenced in a study of T cells after yellow fever vaccination. MiXCR, run by TCRdb on the 5' RACE reads, gives a single entry per CDR3 protein. The profile shows hundreds of thousands of distinct CDR3 sequences, about 13% of them singletons. The sequencing used PBMCs, collected on the day of the yellow fever booster vaccination. Receptors originate from a man aged 25 to 40 who received the YFV17D yellow fever vaccine. Each CDR3 is given with its conserved first and last residue. A D gene is named only where the DNA matches it firmly. Part of the rows lack a size; the others show once, few, many or a class for expanded clones.

NA,NA,TRBV5-1,TRBJ2-7,CASSLVSGSYEQYF,TGCGCCAGCAGCTTGGTTTCGGGATCCTACGAGCAGTACTTC
NA,NA,TRBV5-1,TRBJ1-1,CASSLRQGTGEAFF,TGCGCCAGCAGCTTGCGACAAGGGACCGGGGAAGCTTTCTTT
NA,few,TRBV7-2,TRBJ2-7,CASSLVGFSYEQYF,TGTGCCAGCAGCTTAGTTGGGTTCTCCTACGAGCAGTACTTC
NA,NA,TRBV6-1,TRBJ1-2,CASRSDGGANYGYTF,TGTGCCAGCAGATCCGACGGTGGAGCTAACTATGGCTACACCTTC
TRBD2,NA,TRBV13,TRBJ2-1,CASSKLAGVTGEQFF,TGTGCCAGCAGCAAACTAGCGGGAGTAACCGGCGAGCAGTTCTTC
NA,many,TRBV27,TRBJ2-7,CASSLVRFPYEQYF,TGTGCCAGCAGTTTAGTCAGGTTTCCCTACGAGCAGTACTTC
NA,NA,TRBV6-2/TRBV6-3,TRBJ1-1,CASSYPPEAFF,TGTGCCAGCAGTTACCCGCCTGAAGCTTTCTTT
TRBD2,NA,TRBV5-1,TRBJ2-7,CDSSRGGSRYEQYF,TGCGACAGCAGTCGTGGCGGGAGTCGTTACGAGCAGTACTTC
NA,few,TRBV5-4,TRBJ1-1,CASSLDLILGTEAFF,TGTGCCAGCAGCTTGGATCTCATCCTGGGGACTGAAGCTTTCTTT
TRBD2,NA,TRBV29-1,TRBJ2-7,CSVIPGLATYEQYF,TGCAGCGTTATCCCGGGACTAGCAACCTACGAGCAGTACTTC
NA,NA,TRBV12-3/TRBV12-4,TRBJ1-1,CASSTDPVGNTEALF,TGTGCCAGCAGTACTGACCCCGTTGGGAACACTGAAGCTCTCTTT
NA,few,TRBV6-2/TRBV6-3,TRBJ1-1,CASRDVGVNTEAFF,TGTGCCAGCAGGGACGTTGGAGTGAACACTGAAGCTTTCTTT
TRBD2,NA,TRBV20-1,TRBJ2-1,CSASLTSGSGNEQFF,TGCAGTGCTAGCCTGACTAGCGGGAGCGGCAATGAGCAGTTCTTC
NA,NA,TRBV10-3,TRBJ2-5,CAISESGELETQYF,TGTGCCATCAGTGAGTCCGGGGAACTAGAGACCCAGTACTTC
TRBD1,many,TRBV5-1,TRBJ2-5,CASSFQGEETQYF,TGTGCCAGCAGCTTCCAGGGGGAGGAGACCCAGTACTTC
NA,NA,TRBV4-3,TRBJ2-7,CASSQVHSYEQYF,TGCGCCAGCAGCCAAGTGCACAGCTACGAGCAGTACTTC
NA,few,TRBV14,TRBJ2-7,CASSQTGRGSYEQYF,TGTGCCAGCAGCCAGACCGGGCGAGGTTCCTACGAGCAGTACTTC
TRBD2,NA,TRBV25-1,TRBJ2-5,CASSPRDYPLVKETQYF,TGTGCCAGCAGTCCCCGGGACTATCCTTTAGTAAAAGAGACCCAGTACTTC
NA,many,TRBV7-6,TRBJ2-1,CASSLRGANEQFF,TGTGCCAGCAGCTTACGGGGGGCCAATGAGCAGTTCTTC
NA,few,TRBV11-3,TRBJ2-1,CASSPRAHYNEQFF,TGTGCCAGCAGCCCCCGGGCCCACTACAATGAGCAGTTCTTC
NA,NA,TRBV5-1,TRBJ2-3,CASQTGPSTDTQYF,TGCGCCAGCCAAACAGGGCCGAGCACAGATACGCAGTATTTT
NA,few,TRBV20-1,TRBJ1-2,CSARRTGMDLKDTF,TGCAGTGCTAGAAGAACAGGGATGGATTTAAAGGACACCTTC
NA,many,TRBV15,TRBJ2-2,CATSRDRTNTGELFF,TGTGCCACCAGCAGAGATCGGACCAACACCGGGGAGCTGTTTTTT
NA,few,TRBV5-4,TRBJ1-2,CASSLRWPANYGYTF,TGTGCCAGCAGCTTGAGGTGGCCCGCTAACTATGGCTACACCTTC
NA,few,TRBV29-1,TRBJ1-5,CSAKDRNQPQHF,TGCAGCGCCAAAGACAGAAATCAGCCCCAGCATTTT
TRBD2,NA,TRBV6-2/TRBV6-3,TRBJ2-1,CASSTLGLAGANEQFF,TGTGCCAGCAGTACCCTGGGACTAGCGGGAGCCAATGAGCAGTTCTTC